This TCR beta chain was documented in a study of Graves' ophthalmopathy and Graves' hyperthyroidism. On the study more broadly: Stable hyperthyroidism was defined by absence of ophthalmopathy within 18 months of follow-up. Study-wide results and caveats: Most thyroid clonotypes with frequency above 0.001 were detected in blood too. The model predicted ophthalmopathy progression with 65% to 71% sensitivity and around 72% specificity.

From RNA, the CDR3 regions of TCR beta chains were amplified and sequenced. Second-round multiplex PCR came after first-round RT-PCR with HTBI primers. TCRdb passed the multiplex PCR reads through MiXCR, listing each CDR3 protein once. The data contain 580,000 or so distinct CDR3 sequences, 39% of them singletons. Points on this clonotype: Its antigen is currently unknown.

The CDR3 loop spans 12 amino acids. V was shortened by 7 bases and J by 7 bases, with 8 bases between the two germline ends. The germline CDR1 and CDR2 sequences are MNHEY and SVGAGI. J is TRBJ1-6 and V is TRBV6-5; D may be TRBD1 (6 bases). The sequenced sample was peripheral blood or thyroid tissue (not recorded which). The clonotype originates from an adult man with Graves' hyperthyroidism. CDR3 sequence (DNA): TGTGCCAGCACCGACAGGAATTCACCCCTCCACTTT. Translation gives CASTDRNSPLHF.